The 10 T cell receptor beta chains below were found in one sample sequenced in a study of molecular identifiers for immune sequencing clone quantification (dated by TCRdb to 2016 to 2019). The method was PCR. The sequencer listed for this sample is NextSeq 500. TCRdb reran the public reads through fastp at Q25 and MiXCR, keeping productive beta chains. Entries that share a CDR3 protein sequence are merged under the most common genes and DNA. This sample is represented by over 550,000 distinct CDR3 sequences; less than 30% of them were singletons. The ten largest clones take up about 0.8% of the sample. The sequenced material came from naive CD8+ T cells from blood, with Jurkat cell RNA spiked in. The cell subset or site label of this sample denotes: FACS-sorted CD8+CD4-CCR7+CD45RA+ naive T cells. All receptors come from a human donor in good health. Some libraries in this study had Jurkat cell RNA spiked in.

The chain employs TRBV19 and TRBJ1-5; no clear D gene. V was shortened by 6 bases and J by 5 bases, with 14 bases between the two germline ends. The CDR3 runs 14 residues. The germline V gene encodes CDR1 LNHDA and CDR2 SQIVND (reference sequence). The chain's CDR3 is CASSWENHDQPQHF. CDR3 bases: TGTGCCAGTAGCTGGGAAAATCATGATCAGCCCCAGCATTTT.

The chain combines TRBV19 with TRBJ1-1, with D possibly TRBD1 on 6 matching bases. The CDR3 contains 13 residues. Germline-derived CDR1 and CDR2 are LNHDA and SQIVND (reference sequence). Trimming removed 3 bases from V and 5 bases from J, with 10 bases in between. This CDR3 reads CASSIGTGTEAFF. CDR3 in DNA: TGTGCCAGTAGTATTGGAACAGGGACTGAAGCTTTCTTT. Together with reference TRBV19 and TRBJ1-1, the CDR3 gives the full variable domain: DGGITQSPKYLFRKEGQNVTLSCEQNLNHDAMYWYRQDPGQGLRLIYYSQIVNDFQKGDIAEGYSVSREKKESFPLTVTSAQKNPTAFYLCASSIGTGTEAFFGQGTRLTVV.

The chain joins TRBV27 to TRBJ2-3; 9 nucleotides agree with TRBD1. The CDR3 has 15 amino acids. CDR1 is MNHEY and CDR2 is SMNVEV in the germline V gene (reference sequence). Losses at the gene ends were 5 bases for V and 3 bases for J; bases not matched to a gene: 6. Here the CDR3 DNA reads TGTGCCAGCAGTCACGACAGGGGGGGTACAGATACGCAGTATTTT. Its protein is CASSHDRGGTDTQYF.

This clonotype was observed at least ten times. The V call is TRBV23-1, the J call TRBJ2-5, with a weak D call TRBD2 (5 bases). TRBV23-1 is labeled an ORF, and its function is uncertain. This CDR3 has 17 residues. Trimming left V 0 bases short and J 2 bases short, with 16 bases between. The CDR3 DNA follows: TGCGCCAGCAGTCAATCGAGGGCAGAGGGCGGGCAAGAGACCCAGTACTTC. Protein sequence: CASSQSRAEGGQETQYF.

The V gene is TRBV18, the J gene TRBJ2-2, with 8 nucleotides matching TRBD2. Trimming cost V 3 bases and J 3 bases; bases outside gene matches: 6. CDR1 is KGHSH, CDR2 LQKENI, per germline. The CDR3 covers 16 residues. The CDR3 region has the DNA TGTGCCAGCTCACCGCAGACTAGCGTTGACACCGGGGAGCTGTTTTTT. This codes for CASSPQTSVDTGELFF.

This clonotype showed up many times. The chain couples TRBV29-1 to TRBJ1-2; D is possibly TRBD1 (5 bases). Per the germline V gene, CDR1 is SQVTM and CDR2 is ANQGSEA. Trimming stripped 6 bases from V and 6 bases from J, with 20 bases between. This CDR3 contains 14 residues. The CDR3 loop reads CSVFGSEGTHGYTF. CDR3 nucleotide sequence: TGCAGCGTCTTTGGGTCCGAAGGGACCCATGGCTACACCTTC.

This rearrangement joins TRBV30 to TRBJ2-1; 10 nucleotides align to TRBD2. Germline CDR1 and CDR2: GTSNPN and SVGIG (reference sequence). The CDR3 extends over 15 amino acids. V lost 3 bases, J lost 4 bases, and 6 bases stayed unmatched. The CDR3 bases are TGTGCCTGGAGCCGCGTAGCGGGAGGATACAATGAGCAGTTCTTC. Protein: CAWSRVAGGYNEQFF.

As concerns this clonotype: One junction end disagrees with the germline gene, perhaps due to a read error. The chain has TRBV7-9 and TRBJ1-4; maybe TRBD1 (5 bases). The CDR3 consists of 16 residues. CDR1 is SEHNR, CDR2 FQNEAQ, per germline (reference sequence). The DNA of the CDR3 is TGTGCCAGCAGCCCGCCCGAACAGGCTAGGTACGAAAAACTGCTTTTT. As protein: CASSPPEQARYEKLLF.

There are many counts of this clonotype. The rearrangement links TRBV6-6 to TRBJ2-7; possible D gene TRBD2, 6 bases. V was clipped by 8 bases and J by 2 bases, with 10 bases between them. The length of the CDR3 is 12 residues. CDR1 is MNHNY and CDR2 is SVGAGI in the germline V gene (reference sequence). The CDR3 spells CASLGGTYEQYF. In DNA, the CDR3 is TGTGCCAGCCTAGGAGGGACCTACGAGCAGTACTTC.

This clonotype appeared a few times. This sequence joins TRBV27 and TRBJ2-7, with 8 bases that match TRBD2. CDR3 length: 16 residues. Germline V gives CDR1 MNHEY, CDR2 SMNVEV (reference sequence). The V gene end was trimmed by 0 bases and the J gene end by 3 bases; junction bases not matched to a gene: 7. CDR3 residues: CASSLSSTSGVYEQYF. CDR3 nucleotide sequence: TGTGCCAGCAGTTTATCGAGTACTAGCGGCGTCTACGAGCAGTACTTC.